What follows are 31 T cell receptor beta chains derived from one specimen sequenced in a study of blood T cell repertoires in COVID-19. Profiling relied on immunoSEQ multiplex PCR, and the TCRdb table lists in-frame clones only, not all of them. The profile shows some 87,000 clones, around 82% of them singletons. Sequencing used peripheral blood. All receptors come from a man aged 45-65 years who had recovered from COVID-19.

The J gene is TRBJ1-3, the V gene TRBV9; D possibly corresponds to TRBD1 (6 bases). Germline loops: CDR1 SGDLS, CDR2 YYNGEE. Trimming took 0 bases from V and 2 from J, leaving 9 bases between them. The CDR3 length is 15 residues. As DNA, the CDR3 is TGTGCCAGCAGCGTAGGAGGGGGACCTGGAAACACCATATATTTT. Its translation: CASSVGGGPGNTIYF. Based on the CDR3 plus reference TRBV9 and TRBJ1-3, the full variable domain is DSGVTQTPKHLITATGQRVTLRCSPRSGDLSVYWYQQSLDQGLQFLIQYYNGEERAKGNILERFSAQQFPDLHSELNLSSLELGDSALYFCASSVGGGPGNTIYFGEGSWLTVV.

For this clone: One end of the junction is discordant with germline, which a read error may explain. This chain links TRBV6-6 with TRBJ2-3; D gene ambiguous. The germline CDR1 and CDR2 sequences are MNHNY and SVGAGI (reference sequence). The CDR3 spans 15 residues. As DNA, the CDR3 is TGTGCCAGCAGTTACTCAGACACTCTCGAAGATATGCAGTATTTT. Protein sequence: CASSYSDTLEDMQYF.

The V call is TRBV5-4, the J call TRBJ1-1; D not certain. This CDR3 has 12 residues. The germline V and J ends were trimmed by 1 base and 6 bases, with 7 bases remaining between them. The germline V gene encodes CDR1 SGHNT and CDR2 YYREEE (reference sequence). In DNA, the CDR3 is TGTGCCAGCAGCTTGCTGGCTGCTGAAGCTTTCTTT. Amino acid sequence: CASSLLAAEAFF.

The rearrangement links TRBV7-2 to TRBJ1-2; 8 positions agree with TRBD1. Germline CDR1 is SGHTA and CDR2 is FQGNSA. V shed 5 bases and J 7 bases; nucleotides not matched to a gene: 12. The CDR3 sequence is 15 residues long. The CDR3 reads CASSPRQGLLPGYTF. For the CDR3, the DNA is TGTGCCAGCAGCCCGAGACAGGGGCTGCTACCTGGCTACACCTTC.

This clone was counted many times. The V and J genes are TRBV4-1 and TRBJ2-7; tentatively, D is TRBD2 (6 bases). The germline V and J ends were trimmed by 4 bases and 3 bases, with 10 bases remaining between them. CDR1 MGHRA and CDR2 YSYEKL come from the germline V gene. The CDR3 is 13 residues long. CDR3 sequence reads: CASSRDFYYEQYF. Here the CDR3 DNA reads TGCGCCAGCAGCCGGGACTTCTACTACGAGCAGTACTTC.

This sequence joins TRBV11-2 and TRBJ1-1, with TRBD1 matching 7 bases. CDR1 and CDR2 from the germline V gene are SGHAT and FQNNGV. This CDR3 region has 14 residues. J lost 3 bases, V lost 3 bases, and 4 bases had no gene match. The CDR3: CASSFVQGDTEAFF. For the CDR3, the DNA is TGTGCCAGCAGCTTCGTTCAGGGGGACACTGAAGCTTTCTTT.

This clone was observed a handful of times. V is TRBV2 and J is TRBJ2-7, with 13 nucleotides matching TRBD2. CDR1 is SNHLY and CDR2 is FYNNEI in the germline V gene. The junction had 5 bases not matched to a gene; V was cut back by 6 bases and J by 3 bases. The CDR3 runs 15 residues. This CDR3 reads CASRVLAGGDYEQYF. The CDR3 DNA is TGTGCCAGCAGGGTACTAGCGGGAGGGGACTACGAGCAGTACTTC.

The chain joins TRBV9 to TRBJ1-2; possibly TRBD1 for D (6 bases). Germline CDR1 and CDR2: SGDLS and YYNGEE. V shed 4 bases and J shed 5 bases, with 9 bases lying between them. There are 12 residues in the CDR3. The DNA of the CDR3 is TGTGCCAGCAGCAAGACAGGTTATGGCTACACCTTC. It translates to CASSKTGYGYTF.

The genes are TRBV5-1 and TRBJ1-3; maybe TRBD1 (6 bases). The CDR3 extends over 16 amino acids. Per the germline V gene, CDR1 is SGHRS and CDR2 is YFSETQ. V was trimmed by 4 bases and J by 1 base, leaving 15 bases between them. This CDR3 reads CASSIPTGGSGNTIYF. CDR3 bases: TGCGCCAGCAGCATACCGACAGGAGGATCTGGAAACACCATATATTTT.

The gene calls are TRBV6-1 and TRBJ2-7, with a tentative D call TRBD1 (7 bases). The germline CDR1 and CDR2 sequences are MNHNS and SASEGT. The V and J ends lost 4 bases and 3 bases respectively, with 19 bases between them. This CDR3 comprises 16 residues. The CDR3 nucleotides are TGTGCCAGCAGTGCCAAACAGGGGATAGCGGACTACGAGCAGTACTTC. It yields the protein CASSAKQGIADYEQYF.

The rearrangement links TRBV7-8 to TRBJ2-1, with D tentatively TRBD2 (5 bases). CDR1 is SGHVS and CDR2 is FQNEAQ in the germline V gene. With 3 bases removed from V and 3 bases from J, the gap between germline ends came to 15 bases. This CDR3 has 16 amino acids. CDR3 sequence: CASSFEVGIFYNEQFF. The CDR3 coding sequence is TGTGCCAGCAGCTTCGAGGTCGGGATCTTCTACAATGAGCAGTTCTTC.

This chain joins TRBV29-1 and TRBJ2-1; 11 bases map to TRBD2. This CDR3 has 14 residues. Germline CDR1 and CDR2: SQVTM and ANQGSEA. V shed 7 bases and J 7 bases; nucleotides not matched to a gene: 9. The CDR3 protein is CSAHLAGGPNEQFF. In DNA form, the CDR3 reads TGCAGCGCCCATTTAGCGGGAGGGCCAAATGAGCAGTTCTTC.

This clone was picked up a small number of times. The CDR3, as DNA: TGTGCCAGCAGCTTAGGAGGCGGGAGTTACTTC. As protein: CASSLGGGSYF. The chain carries TRBV11-2 and TRBJ2-7; 7 bases map to TRBD2. Looked up from germline, CDR1 is SGHAT and CDR2 is FQNNGV. This CDR3 contains 11 residues. J lost 13 bases, V lost 1 base, and 4 bases had no gene match.

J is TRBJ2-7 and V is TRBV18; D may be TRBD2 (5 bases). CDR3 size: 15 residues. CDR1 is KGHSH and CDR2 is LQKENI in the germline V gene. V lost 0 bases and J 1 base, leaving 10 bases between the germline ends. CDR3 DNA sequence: TGTGCCAGCTCACCACCCCCAGCGGCATCCTACGAGCAGTACTTC. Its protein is CASSPPPAASYEQYF.

Here the CDR3 reads CASSGIQQGTEQYF. The CDR3 DNA sequence: TGTGCCAGCAGTGGCATACAACAGGGTACCGAGCAGTACTTC. The chain links TRBV25-1 to TRBJ2-7, with D perhaps matching TRBD1 (6 bases). V was clipped by 4 bases and J by 6 bases, with 16 bases between them. CDR3 length: 14 amino acids. CDR1 MGHDK and CDR2 SYGVNS come from the germline V gene.

CDR3 protein: CASSLSFTYEQYF. The CDR3 DNA is TGTGCCAGCAGTTTAAGCTTCACCTACGAGCAGTACTTC. The V and J genes are TRBV28 and TRBJ2-7; D unclear. Germline values: CDR1 MDHEN, CDR2 SYDVKM. The CDR3 has 13 residues. The V and J ends lost 2 bases and 2 bases respectively, with 7 bases between them.

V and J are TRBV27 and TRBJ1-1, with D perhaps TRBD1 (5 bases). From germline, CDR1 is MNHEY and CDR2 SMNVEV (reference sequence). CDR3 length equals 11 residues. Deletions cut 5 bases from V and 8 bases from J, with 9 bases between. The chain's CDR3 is CASSNRLEAFF. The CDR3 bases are TGTGCCAGCAGTAACAGGCTAGAAGCTTTCTTT.

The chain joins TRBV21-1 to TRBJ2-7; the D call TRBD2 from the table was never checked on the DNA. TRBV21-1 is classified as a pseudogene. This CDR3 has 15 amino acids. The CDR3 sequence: CASILLLAGGYEQYF. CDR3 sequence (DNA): TGTGCCAGCATACTACTACTAGCGGGGGGCTACGAGCAGTACTTC.

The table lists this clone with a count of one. The CDR3 spells CASSRSGRGFNEQFF. DNA of the CDR3: TGTGCCAGTAGTAGAAGCGGGAGGGGGTTCAATGAGCAGTTCTTC. The genes are TRBV19 and TRBJ2-1, with TRBD2 identical over 10 bases. V trimming: 4 bases; J trimming: 6 bases; junction bases outside the gene matches: 6. The germline V gene encodes CDR1 LNHDA and CDR2 SQIVND (reference sequence). The CDR3 runs to 15 residues.

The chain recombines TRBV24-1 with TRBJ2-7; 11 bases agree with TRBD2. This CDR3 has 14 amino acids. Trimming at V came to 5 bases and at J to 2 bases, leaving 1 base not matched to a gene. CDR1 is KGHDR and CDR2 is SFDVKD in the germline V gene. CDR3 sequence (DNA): TGTGCCACCAGTGGTAGCGGGAGGGCCTACGAGCAGTACTTC. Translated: CATSGSGRAYEQYF.

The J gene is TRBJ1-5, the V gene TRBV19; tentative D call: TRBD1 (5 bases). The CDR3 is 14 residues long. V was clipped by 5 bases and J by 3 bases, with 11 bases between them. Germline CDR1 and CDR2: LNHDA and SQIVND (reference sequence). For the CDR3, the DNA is TGTGCCAGTAGTGCGACAGCGATCAATCAGCCCCAGCATTTT. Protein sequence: CASSATAINQPQHF. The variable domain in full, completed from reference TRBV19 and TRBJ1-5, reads DGGITQSPKYLFRKEGQNVTLSCEQNLNHDAMYWYRQDPGQGLRLIYYSQIVNDFQKGDIAEGYSVSREKKESFPLTVTSAQKNPTAFYLCASSATAINQPQHFGDGTRLSIL.

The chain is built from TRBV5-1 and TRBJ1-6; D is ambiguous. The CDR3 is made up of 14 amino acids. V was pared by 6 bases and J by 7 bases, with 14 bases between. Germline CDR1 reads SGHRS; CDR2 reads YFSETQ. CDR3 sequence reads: CASNTGYENSPLHF. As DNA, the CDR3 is TGCGCCAGCAATACCGGGTATGAAAATTCACCCCTCCACTTT.

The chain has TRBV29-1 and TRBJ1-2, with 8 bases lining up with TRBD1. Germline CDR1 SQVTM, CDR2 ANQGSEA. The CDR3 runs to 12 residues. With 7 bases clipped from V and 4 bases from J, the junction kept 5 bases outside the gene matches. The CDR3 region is CSAWTGPYGYTF. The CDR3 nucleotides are TGCAGCGCCTGGACAGGGCCCTATGGCTACACCTTC.

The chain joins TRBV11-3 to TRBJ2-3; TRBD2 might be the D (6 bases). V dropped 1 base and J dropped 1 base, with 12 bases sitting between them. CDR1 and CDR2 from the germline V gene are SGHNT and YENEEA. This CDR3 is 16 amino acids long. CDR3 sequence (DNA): TGTGCCAGCAGCTTAGGAGGTAGCGGCGGCACAGATACGCAGTATTTT. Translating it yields CASSLGGSGGTDTQYF. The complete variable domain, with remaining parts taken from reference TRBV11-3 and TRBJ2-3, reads EAGVVQSPRYKIIEKKQPVAFWCNPISGHNTLYWYLQNLGQGPELLIRYENEEAVDDSQLPKDRFSAERLKGVDSTLKIQPAELGDSAVYLCASSLGGSGGTDTQYFGPGTRLTVL.

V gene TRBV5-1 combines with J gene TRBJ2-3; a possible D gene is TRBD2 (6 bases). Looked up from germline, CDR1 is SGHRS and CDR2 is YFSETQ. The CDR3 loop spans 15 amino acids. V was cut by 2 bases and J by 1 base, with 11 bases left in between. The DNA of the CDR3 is TGCGCCAGCAGCTTCGCGGGGATCGGCACAGATACGCAGTATTTT. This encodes CASSFAGIGTDTQYF.

As DNA, the CDR3 is TGTGCCAGCAGTGAACTCACTAGCGGGAGAACCGTCGAGCAGTACTTC. Protein product: CASSELTSGRTVEQYF. This chain joins TRBV2 and TRBJ2-7; 11 bases are shared with TRBD2. V shed 2 bases and J 6 bases; nucleotides not matched to a gene: 9. Germline CDR1 reads SNHLY; CDR2 reads FYNNEI. CDR3 length: 16 residues. Using reference TRBV2 and TRBJ2-7 for the parts outside the CDR3, the full variable domain is EPEVTQTPSHQVTQMGQEVILRCVPISNHLYFYWYRQILGQKVEFLVSFYNNEISEKSEIFDDQFSVERPDGSNFTLKIRSTKLEDSAMYFCASSELTSGRTVEQYFGPGTRLTVT.

The CDR3 DNA reads as TGTGCCAGCAGCCTGACCGGGAAACTGTTCTTC. Translated, it gives CASSLTGKLFF. J is TRBJ2-1 and V is TRBV11-1, with D perhaps matching TRBD2 (5 bases). Trimming left V 5 bases short and J 15 bases short, with 14 bases between. The CDR3 is made up of 11 amino acids. Germline-derived CDR1 and CDR2 are SGHAT and FQDESV (reference sequence).

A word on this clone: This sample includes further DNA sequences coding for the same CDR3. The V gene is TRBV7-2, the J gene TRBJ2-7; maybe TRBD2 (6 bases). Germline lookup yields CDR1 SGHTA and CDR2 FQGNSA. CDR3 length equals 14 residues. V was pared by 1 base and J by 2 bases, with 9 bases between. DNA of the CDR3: TGTGCCAGCAGCTTAGGTAGCGGACCCTACGAGCAGTACTTC. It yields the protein CASSLGSGPYEQYF.

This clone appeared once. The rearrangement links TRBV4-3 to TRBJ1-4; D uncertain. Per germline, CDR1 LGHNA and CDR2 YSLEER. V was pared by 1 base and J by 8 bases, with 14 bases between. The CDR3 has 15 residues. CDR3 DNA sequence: TGCGCCAGCAGCCAAGGTGGCACACTATCGGAAAAACTGTTTTTT. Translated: CASSQGGTLSEKLFF.

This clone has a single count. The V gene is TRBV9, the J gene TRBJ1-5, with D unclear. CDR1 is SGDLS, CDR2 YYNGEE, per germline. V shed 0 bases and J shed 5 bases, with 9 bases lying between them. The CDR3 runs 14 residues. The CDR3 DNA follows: TGTGCCAGCAGCGTAGGAGGGATTTATCAGCCCCAGCATTTT. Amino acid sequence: CASSVGGIYQPQHF.

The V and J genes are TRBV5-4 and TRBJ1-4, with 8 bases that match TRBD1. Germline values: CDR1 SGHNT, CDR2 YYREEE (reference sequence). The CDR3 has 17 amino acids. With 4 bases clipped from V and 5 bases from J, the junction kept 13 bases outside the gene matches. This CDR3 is CASSLTVRNRGNEKLFF. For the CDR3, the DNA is TGTGCCAGCAGCCTCACAGTAAGGAACAGGGGGAATGAAAAACTGTTTTTT.